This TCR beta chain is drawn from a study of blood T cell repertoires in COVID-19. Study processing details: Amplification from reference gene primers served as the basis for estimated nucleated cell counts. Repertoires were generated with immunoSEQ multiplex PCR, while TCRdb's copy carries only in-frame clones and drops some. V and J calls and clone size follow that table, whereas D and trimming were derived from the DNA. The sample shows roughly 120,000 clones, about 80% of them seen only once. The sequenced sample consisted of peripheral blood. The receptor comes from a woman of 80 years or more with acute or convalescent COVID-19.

CDR3 DNA sequence: TGTGCCAGCAGGTCGACAGGGGCCACAACAACTAATGAAAAACTGTTTTTT. Its translation: CASRSTGATTTNEKLFF. The rearrangement links TRBV27 to TRBJ1-4; 8 bases align to TRBD1. The germline gives CDR1 MNHEY, CDR2 SMNVEV (reference sequence). This CDR3 spans 17 amino acids. V lost 6 bases to trimming and J lost 0 bases; unmatched junction nucleotides: 9.